One T cell receptor beta chain is described in this entry. This record comes from a study of OX40 agonist ivuxolimab in advanced cancers. Study background: Among those treated, three patients had partial responses, one with hepatocellular carcinoma and two with cutaneous melanoma.

Sequencing used immunoSEQ multiplex PCR; TCRdb keeps in-frame clones, though not all of them. The sample consists of under 75,000 clones, roughly nine tenths of them appearing once. Patients with autoimmune history or systemic immunosuppression were excluded. With V trimmed by 6 bases and J by 4 bases, 7 bases remained unmatched. Germline lookup yields CDR1 SGHDN and CDR2 FVKESK. This CDR3 contains 15 residues. The chain is built from TRBV14 and TRBJ2-5, with 11 bases matching TRBD1. The sample consisted of CD4+ or CD8+ T cells sorted from blood, taken in a trial of the OX40 agonist ivuxolimab. This receptor was obtained from an adult with an advanced solid tumor such as melanoma, head and neck, liver or kidney cancer. For the CDR3, the DNA is TGTGCCAGCAGTTCCGGGACAGGGGGACGAGAGACCCAGTACTTC. This sequence encodes CASSSGTGGRETQYF.